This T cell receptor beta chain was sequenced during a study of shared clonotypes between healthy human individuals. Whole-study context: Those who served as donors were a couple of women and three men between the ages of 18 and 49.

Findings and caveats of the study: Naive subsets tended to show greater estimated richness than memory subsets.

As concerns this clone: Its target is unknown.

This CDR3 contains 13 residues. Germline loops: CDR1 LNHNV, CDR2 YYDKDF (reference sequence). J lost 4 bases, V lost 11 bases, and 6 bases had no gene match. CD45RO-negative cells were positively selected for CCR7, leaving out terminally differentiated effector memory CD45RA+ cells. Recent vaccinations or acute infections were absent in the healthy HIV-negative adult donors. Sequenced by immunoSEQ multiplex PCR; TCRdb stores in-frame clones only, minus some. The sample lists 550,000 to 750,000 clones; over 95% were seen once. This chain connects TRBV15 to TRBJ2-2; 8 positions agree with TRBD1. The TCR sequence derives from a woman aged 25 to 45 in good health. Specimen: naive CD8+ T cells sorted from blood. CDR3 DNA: TGTGCCGTTCAGGGGGCAGGCACCGGGGAGCTGTTTTTT. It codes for CAVQGAGTGELFF.